The 6 T cell receptor beta chains given below trace back to one sample, sequenced in a study of identical twins. TCRdb re-called the 5' RACE reads with MiXCR, one entry per CDR3 protein. The sample consists of fewer than 800,000 distinct CDR3 sequences, 7.1% of them appearing once. The same data also contributed to another study, on yellow fever vaccine responses in identical twins.

Sample: PBMCs. These receptors all come from a woman younger than 35 in good health.

The chain has TRBV12-3 or TRBV12-4 and TRBJ2-5; 7 bases match TRBD1. There are 18 residues in the CDR3. Trimming cost V 0 bases and J 4 bases; bases outside gene matches: 14. The CDR3 region has the DNA TGTGCCAGCAGTTTAGCGCGTAAAAGACAGGGTCGGGGAGAGACCCAGTACTTC. This encodes CASSLARKRQGRGETQYF.

This clonotype was seen at least ten times. The chain employs TRBV29-1 and TRBJ2-7; a possible D gene is TRBD2 (5 bases). V was clipped by 7 bases and J by 1 base, with 14 bases between them. The germline CDR1 and CDR2 sequences are SQVTM and ANQGSEA. The CDR3 has 13 residues. CDR3 amino acids: CSARLGASYEQYF. The CDR3, as DNA: TGCAGCGCGCGGTTGGGAGCATCCTACGAGCAGTACTTC.

This clonotype was seen a few times. The chain combines TRBV10-3 with TRBJ2-7, with 8 positions matching TRBD1. Unmatched junction bases numbered 7, after V lost 6 bases and J lost 3 bases. The germline gives CDR1 ENHRY, CDR2 SYGVKD. The CDR3 extends over 14 amino acids. CDR3 DNA: TGTGCCATCAGCCCCGGGACAGGTTTCTACGAGCAGTACTTC. This codes for CAISPGTGFYEQYF.

This clonotype was counted only a few times. This chain connects TRBV5-1 to TRBJ2-5; 8 bases match TRBD2. The V gene's germline CDR1 is SGHRS and CDR2 YFSETQ. The CDR3 extends over 14 amino acids. Unmatched junction bases numbered 5, after V lost 3 bases and J lost 4 bases. The CDR3, as DNA: TGCGCCAGCAGCTCCAGCGGGGGTGTAGAGACCCAGTACTTC. It yields the protein CASSSSGGVETQYF.

The CDR3 protein is CASSLSWGFGQPQHF. The CDR3 bases are TGTGCCAGCAGTTTATCTTGGGGGTTCGGTCAGCCCCAGCATTTT. The chain links TRBV12-3 or TRBV12-4 to TRBJ1-5, with D perhaps matching TRBD1 (5 bases). The V end lost 2 bases, the J end lost 6 bases, and 14 bases lay between the germline ends. The CDR3 is 15 residues long.

This clonotype has a handful of counts. This sequence joins TRBV16 and TRBJ2-1, with D maybe TRBD1 (6 bases). The CDR3 length is 15 residues. V lost 2 bases and J lost 0, with 8 bases in between. Germline V gene sequence: CDR1 KGHSY, CDR2 FQNENV. The CDR3 loop reads CASSQKGGSYNEQFF. CDR3 bases: TGTGCCAGCAGCCAAAAAGGGGGCTCCTACAATGAGCAGTTCTTC.